Many counts were recorded for the clone carrying this TCR beta chain. This record belongs to a study of T cells of healthy individuals. The V end lost 4 bases, the J end lost 1 base, and 20 bases lay between the germline ends. From germline, CDR1 is SEHNR and CDR2 FQNEAQ (reference sequence). The CDR3 loop spans 18 amino acids. TCRdb analysed the 5' RACE reads with MiXCR anew, one entry per CDR3 protein. This table has 65,000 to 95,000 distinct CDR3 sequences, around 5.1% appearing once. This receptor was obtained from a female donor in good health. The chain uses TRBV7-9 and TRBJ1-5; D is possibly TRBD1 (5 bases). The CDR3 reads CASSSDHLNRDSNQPQHF. The DNA for the CDR3 is TGTGCCAGCAGCTCAGACCACCTGAACCGGGACAGCAATCAGCCCCAGCATTTT. Using reference TRBV7-9 and TRBJ1-5 for the parts outside the CDR3, the full variable domain is DTGVSQNPRHKITKRGQNVTFRCDPISEHNRLYWYRQTLGQGPEFLTYFQNEAQLEKSRLLSDRFSAERPKGSFSTLEIQRTEQGDSAMYLCASSSDHLNRDSNQPQHFGDGTRLSIL.